This T cell receptor beta chain was captured by sequencing in a study of vaccination effects on CD4 cells after COVID-19. Overall study: A median of 72 days separated the second dose and sampling. Study findings and constraints: In healthy vaccinees, only 1 of 255 vaccine-induced clones cross-reacted with common cold coronaviruses.

This CDR3 has 14 amino acids. Deletions cut 1 base from V and 0 bases from J, with 4 bases between. Germline V lookup: CDR1 SGHDN, CDR2 FVKESK. Generated by immunoSEQ multiplex PCR, the TCRdb table keeps only in-frame clones and is missing some. Of over 45,000 clones listed, about 70% were seen once; the top ten hold 6.5% to 8.5%. About this clone itself: Its antigen is unidentified.

Following a roughly eleven-day culture, CD4+ T cells were purified. Two doses of BNT162b2 or mRNA-1273 vaccine were administered to participants. Nucleocapsid antibodies stayed negative before and after vaccination, showing no earlier SARS-CoV-2 infection. This rearrangement joins TRBV14 to TRBJ1-3; no definite D call. The sample consisted of CD4+ T cells from PBMCs cultured without peptide, taken after COVID-19 vaccination. The source of this sequence is a human donor who received a COVID-19 vaccine. The CDR3 here is CASSQGNSGNTIYF. CDR3 DNA sequence: TGTGCCAGCAGCCAAGGCAACTCTGGAAACACCATATATTTT.